The rows below give T cell receptor beta chains drawn from one sample of a study of cytomegalovirus exposure and HLA in healthy donors. The assay was immunoSEQ multiplex PCR, and TCRdb's table has in-frame clones only and misses some. The sample consists of about 98,000 clones, around 63% of them appearing once. Sample: PBMCs. The source of these receptors is a human donor in good health. The CDR3 runs from the conserved cysteine through the conserved F or W.

J,V,CDR3
TRBJ2-7,TRBV30,CAWREQGTYEQYF
TRBJ2-3,TRBV19,CASSIVREVGRFTDTQYF
TRBJ1-6,TRBV2,CASSDEGTGSSYNSPLHF
TRBJ2-7,TRBV4-1,CASSYYTGYSYEQYF
TRBJ1-2,TRBV28,CATAPEGRGYTF
TRBJ1-5,TRBV5-4,CASSLDQGAAQPQHF
TRBJ2-1,TRBV7-9,CASSLAAGVGNEQFF
TRBJ2-3,TRBV21-1,CASSAGLADNTDTQYF
TRBJ2-2,TRBV5-1,CATNREGAGELFF
TRBJ2-1,TRBV5-1,CASSLSGPSYNEQFF
TRBJ2-3,TRBV9,CASSVDLSTDTQYF
TRBJ1-1,TRBV5-8,CASSHSGDTEAFF
TRBJ2-1,TRBV29-1,CSVVSGLAFTEQFF
TRBJ2-1,TRBV6-5,CASRPSGGSYNEQFF
TRBJ2-1,TRBV2,CASSLRLAGYSYNEQFF
TRBJ2-7,TRBV10-3,CAISDSGLSSYEQYF
TRBJ2-3,TRBV28,CASYSLVDTQYF
TRBJ2-7,TRBV27,CVSGAYEQYF
TRBJ1-5,TRBV19,CASSWGTGNQPQHF
TRBJ1-1,TRBV5-1,CASSLWSMNTEAFF
TRBJ2-1,TRBV6-6,CASSRQGASMEQFF
TRBJ2-1,TRBV2,CASSDRGRAGNEQFF
TRBJ1-2,TRBV5-5,CASSLGADGYTF
TRBJ1-2,TRBV27,CASSADRRGGYTF
TRBJ2-5,TRBV10-2,CASSEVAGPSQETQYF
TRBJ1-4,TRBV2,CASSYGTGTNEKLFF
TRBJ1-3,TRBV19,CASSISGNGNTIYF
TRBJ2-1,TRBV9,CASSLSGSSNEQFF
TRBJ2-5,TRBV28,CASSHSGGTGESQYF
TRBJ1-1,TRBV30,CAWNKNTEAFF
TRBJ2-5,TRBV5-1,CASTVQETQYF